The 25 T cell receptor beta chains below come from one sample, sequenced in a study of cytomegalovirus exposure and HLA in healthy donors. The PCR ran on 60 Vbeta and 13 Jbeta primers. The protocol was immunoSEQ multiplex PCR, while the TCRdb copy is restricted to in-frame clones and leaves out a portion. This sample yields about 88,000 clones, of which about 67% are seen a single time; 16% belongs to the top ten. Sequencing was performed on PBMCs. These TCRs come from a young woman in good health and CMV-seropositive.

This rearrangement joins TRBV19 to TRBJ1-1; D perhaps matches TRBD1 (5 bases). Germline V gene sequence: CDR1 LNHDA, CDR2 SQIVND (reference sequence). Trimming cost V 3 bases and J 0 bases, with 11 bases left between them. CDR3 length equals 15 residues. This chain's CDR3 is CASSMAGRVNTEAFF. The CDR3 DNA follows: TGTGCCAGTAGTATGGCGGGGCGGGTGAACACTGAAGCTTTCTTT.

The CDR3 loop is CASSLKVGERFF. The CDR3 nucleotides read TGTGCCAGCAGTTTAAAGGTCGGGGAGAGGTTCTTT. J is TRBJ1-1 and V is TRBV28; D ambiguous. This CDR3 region has 12 residues. V was cut by 2 bases and J by 14 bases, with 15 bases left in between. CDR1 is MDHEN and CDR2 is SYDVKM in the germline V gene.

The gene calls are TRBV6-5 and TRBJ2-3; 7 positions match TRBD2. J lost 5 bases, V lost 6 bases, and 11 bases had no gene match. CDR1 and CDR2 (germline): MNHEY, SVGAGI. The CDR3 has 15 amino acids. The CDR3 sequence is CASRRQAGRGDTQYF. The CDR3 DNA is TGTGCCAGCAGACGACAAGCGGGGAGAGGAGATACGCAGTATTTT.

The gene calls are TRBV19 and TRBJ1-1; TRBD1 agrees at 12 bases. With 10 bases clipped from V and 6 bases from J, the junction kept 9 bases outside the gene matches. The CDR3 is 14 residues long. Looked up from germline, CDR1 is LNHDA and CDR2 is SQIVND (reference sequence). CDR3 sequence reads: CATTRDRGRSEAFF. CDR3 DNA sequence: TGTGCCACAACCCGGGACAGGGGGCGGTCTGAAGCTTTCTTT.

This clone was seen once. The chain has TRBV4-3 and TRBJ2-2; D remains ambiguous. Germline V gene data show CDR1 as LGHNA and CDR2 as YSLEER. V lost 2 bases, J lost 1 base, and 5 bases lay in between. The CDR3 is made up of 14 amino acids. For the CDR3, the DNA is TGCGCCAGCAGCCAACCGGTGAACACCGGGGAGCTGTTTTTT. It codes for CASSQPVNTGELFF.

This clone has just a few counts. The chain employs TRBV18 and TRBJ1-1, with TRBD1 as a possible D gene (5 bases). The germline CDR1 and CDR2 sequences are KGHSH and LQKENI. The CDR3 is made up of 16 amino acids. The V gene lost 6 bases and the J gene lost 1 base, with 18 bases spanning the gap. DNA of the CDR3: TGTGCCAGCTCCGCCCGCCTGGGGACTGAGAACACTGAAGCTTTCTTT. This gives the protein CASSARLGTENTEAFF. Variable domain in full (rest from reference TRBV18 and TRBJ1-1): NAGVMQNPRHLVRRRGQEARLRCSPMKGHSHVYWYRQLPEEGLKFMVYLQKENIIDESGMPKERFSAEFPKEGPSILRIQQVVRGDSAAYFCASSARLGTENTEAFFGQGTRLTVV.

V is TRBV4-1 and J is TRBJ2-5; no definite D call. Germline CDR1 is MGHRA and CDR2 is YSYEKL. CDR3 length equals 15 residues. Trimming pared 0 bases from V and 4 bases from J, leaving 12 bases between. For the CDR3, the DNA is TGCGCCAGCAGCCAAGATAAACCCCTAGGAGAGACCCAGTACTTC. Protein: CASSQDKPLGETQYF.

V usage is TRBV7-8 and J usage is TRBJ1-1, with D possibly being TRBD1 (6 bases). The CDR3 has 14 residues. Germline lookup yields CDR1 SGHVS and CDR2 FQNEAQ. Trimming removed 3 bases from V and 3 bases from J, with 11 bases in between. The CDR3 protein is CASSFQGLDTEAFF. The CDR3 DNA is TGTGCCAGCAGCTTTCAGGGGTTGGACACTGAAGCTTTCTTT.

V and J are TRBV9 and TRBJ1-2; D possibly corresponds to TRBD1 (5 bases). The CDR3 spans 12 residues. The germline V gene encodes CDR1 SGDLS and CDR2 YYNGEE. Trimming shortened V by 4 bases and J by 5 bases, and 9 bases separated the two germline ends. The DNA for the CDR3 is TGTGCCAGCAGCCAACGGGGGTATGGCTACACCTTC. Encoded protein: CASSQRGYGYTF.

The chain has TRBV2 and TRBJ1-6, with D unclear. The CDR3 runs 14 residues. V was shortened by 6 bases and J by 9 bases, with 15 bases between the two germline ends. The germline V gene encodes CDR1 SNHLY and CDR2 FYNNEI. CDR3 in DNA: TGTGCCAGCAGCCCCGAGCGGGTGTCTTCACCCCTCCACTTT. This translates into CASSPERVSSPLHF.

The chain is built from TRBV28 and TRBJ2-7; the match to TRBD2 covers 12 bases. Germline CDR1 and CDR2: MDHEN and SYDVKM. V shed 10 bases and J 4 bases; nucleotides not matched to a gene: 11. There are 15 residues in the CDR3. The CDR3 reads CAIKEMTSGSYEQYF. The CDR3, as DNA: TGTGCCATAAAAGAGATGACTAGCGGGAGTTACGAGCAGTACTTC.

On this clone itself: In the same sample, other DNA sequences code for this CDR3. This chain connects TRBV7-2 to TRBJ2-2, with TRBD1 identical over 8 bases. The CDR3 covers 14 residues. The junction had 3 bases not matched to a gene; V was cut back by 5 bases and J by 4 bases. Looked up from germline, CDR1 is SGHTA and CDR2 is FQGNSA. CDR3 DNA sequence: TGTGCCAGCAGCACAACAGGGGGCACCGGGGAGCTGTTTTTT. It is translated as CASSTTGGTGELFF.

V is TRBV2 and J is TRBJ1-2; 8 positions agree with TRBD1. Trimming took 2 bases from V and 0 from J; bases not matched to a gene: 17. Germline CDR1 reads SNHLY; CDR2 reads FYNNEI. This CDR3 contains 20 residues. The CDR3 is CASSEWDGRGPNRANYGYTF. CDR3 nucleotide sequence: TGTGCCAGCAGTGAATGGGACGGCAGGGGGCCAAATAGGGCTAACTATGGCTACACCTTC.

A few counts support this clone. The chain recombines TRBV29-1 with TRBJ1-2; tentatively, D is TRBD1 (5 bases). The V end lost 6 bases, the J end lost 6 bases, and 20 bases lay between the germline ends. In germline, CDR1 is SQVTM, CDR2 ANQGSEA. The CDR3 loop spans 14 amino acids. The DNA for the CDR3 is TGCAGCGTGCCGGCGGCAGGGTCGGTGAATGGCTACACCTTC. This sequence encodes CSVPAAGSVNGYTF.

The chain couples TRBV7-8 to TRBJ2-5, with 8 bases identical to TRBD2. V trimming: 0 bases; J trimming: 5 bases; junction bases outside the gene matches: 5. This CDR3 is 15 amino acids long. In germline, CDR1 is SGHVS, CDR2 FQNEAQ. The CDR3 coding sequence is TGTGCCAGCAGCTTAGCGGGGGGGACTAGGGAGACCCAGTACTTC. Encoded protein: CASSLAGGTRETQYF.

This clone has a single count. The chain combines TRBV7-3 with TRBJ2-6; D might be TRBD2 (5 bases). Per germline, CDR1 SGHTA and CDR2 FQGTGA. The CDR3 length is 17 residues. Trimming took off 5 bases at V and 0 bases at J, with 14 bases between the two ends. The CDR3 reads CASSRGITNSGANVLTF. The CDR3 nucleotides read TGTGCCAGCAGCCGGGGAATCACAAACTCTGGGGCCAACGTCCTGACTTTC.

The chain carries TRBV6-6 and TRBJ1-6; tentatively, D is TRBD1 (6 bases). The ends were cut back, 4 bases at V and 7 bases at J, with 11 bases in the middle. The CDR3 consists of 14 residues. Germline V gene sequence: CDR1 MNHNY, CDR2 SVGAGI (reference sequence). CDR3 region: CASSLGTLNSPLHF. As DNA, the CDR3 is TGTGCCAGCAGTTTGGGGACACTCAATTCACCCCTCCACTTT.

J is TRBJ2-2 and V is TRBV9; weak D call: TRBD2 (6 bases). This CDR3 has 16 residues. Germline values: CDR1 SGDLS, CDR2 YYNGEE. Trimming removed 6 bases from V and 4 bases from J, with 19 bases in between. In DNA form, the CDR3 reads TGTGCCAGCAACCGAGGGGCGGGAAGGAGCACCGGGGAGCTGTTTTTT. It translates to CASNRGAGRSTGELFF.

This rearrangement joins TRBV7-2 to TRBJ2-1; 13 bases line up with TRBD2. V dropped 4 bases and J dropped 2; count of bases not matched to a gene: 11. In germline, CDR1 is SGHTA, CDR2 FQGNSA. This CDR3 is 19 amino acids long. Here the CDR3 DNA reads TGTGCCAGCAGCTCCTCTATACTAGCGGGAGGGGAGGCCTACAATGAGCAGTTCTTC. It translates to CASSSSILAGGEAYNEQFF.

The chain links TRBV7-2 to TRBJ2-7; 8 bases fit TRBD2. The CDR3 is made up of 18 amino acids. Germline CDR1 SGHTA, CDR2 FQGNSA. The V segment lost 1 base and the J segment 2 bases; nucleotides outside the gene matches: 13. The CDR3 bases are TGTGCCAGCAGCTTAGGGGGGGCTAGCGGGTCGTTGCCCTACGAGCAGTACTTC. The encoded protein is CASSLGGASGSLPYEQYF.

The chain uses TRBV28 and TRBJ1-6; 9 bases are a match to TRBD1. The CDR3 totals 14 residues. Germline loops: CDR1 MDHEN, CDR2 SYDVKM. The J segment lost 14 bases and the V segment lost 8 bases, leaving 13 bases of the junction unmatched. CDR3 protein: CASGVQQGARALHF. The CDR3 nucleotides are TGTGCCAGCGGGGTGCAACAGGGGGCGAGAGCCCTCCACTTT.

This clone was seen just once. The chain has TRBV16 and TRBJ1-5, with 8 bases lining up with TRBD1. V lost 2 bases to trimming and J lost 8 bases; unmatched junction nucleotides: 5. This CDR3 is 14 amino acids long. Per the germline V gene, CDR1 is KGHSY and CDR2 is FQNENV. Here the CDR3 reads CASSQDRGQEPQHF. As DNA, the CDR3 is TGTGCCAGCAGCCAAGACAGGGGCCAGGAGCCCCAGCATTTT.

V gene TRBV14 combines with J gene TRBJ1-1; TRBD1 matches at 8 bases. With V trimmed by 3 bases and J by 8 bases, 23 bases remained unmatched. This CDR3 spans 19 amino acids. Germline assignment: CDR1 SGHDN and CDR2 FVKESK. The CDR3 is CASSQITFGTGTTPSEAFF. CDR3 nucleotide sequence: TGTGCCAGCAGCCAGATTACCTTCGGGACAGGCACGACTCCCTCCGAAGCTTTCTTT.

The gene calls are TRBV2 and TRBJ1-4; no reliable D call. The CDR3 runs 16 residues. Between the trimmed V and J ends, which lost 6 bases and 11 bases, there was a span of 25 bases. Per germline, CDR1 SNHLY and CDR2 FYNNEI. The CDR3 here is CASSPLVQAGVWKLFF. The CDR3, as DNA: TGTGCCAGCAGCCCCCTAGTGCAGGCGGGAGTTTGGAAACTGTTTTTT.

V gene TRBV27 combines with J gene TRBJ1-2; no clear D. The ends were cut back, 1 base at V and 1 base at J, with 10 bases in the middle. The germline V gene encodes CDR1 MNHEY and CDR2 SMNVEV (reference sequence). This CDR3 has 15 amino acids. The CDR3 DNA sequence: TGTGCCAGCAGTTTATATCCAGGAGGTAACTATGGCTACACCTTC. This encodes CASSLYPGGNYGYTF.